Listed below are T cell receptor beta chains from one sample, sequenced in a study of beta chain features in type 1 diabetes. Only in-frame clones appear in the TCRdb table, and some are missing; sequencing was by immunoSEQ multiplex PCR. The table lists just over 450,000 clones, 30% of them singletons, with about 0.065% in the top ten. The specimen sequenced was naive CD4+ T cells from blood. The receptors were sampled from a man aged 18 to 29 in good health. Both conserved end residues are part of each CDR3. The D gene is left open where the match is weak. Clone size is not always given. Where it is, it says once, few, many or a class for expanded clones.

CDR3nt,CDR3aa,len,abundance,j_gene,v_gene,d_gene
TGTGCCAGCAGCTCGCTCGCGCTTGATGGGGATACGCAGTATTTT,CASSSLALDGDTQYF,15,-,TRBJ2-3,TRBV7-2,-
TGCGCCAGCAGCCAAGGTTCTGGGAGGGAAACAGATACGCAGTATTTT,CASSQGSGRETDTQYF,16,-,TRBJ2-3,TRBV4-3,TRBD2
TGTGCCAGTAATATAGGACAGGGGTCTTTGGGCGGCTACACCTTC,CASNIGQGSLGGYTF,15,few,TRBJ1-2,TRBV19,TRBD1
TGTGCCAGCAGTCCCCCAGGGAGACGGGAAAAACTGTTTTTT,CASSPPGRREKLFF,14,-,TRBJ1-4,TRBV28,-
TGTGCCAGCCGCCGGATAGCGTGGGGCGGGGAGCTGTTTTTT,CASRRIAWGGELFF,14,few,TRBJ2-2,TRBV2,-
TGTGCCAGCTCACCACTACAGGGGGCACAAGAGACCCAGTACTTC,CASSPLQGAQETQYF,15,-,TRBJ2-5,TRBV18,TRBD1
TGTGCCAGCAGCGCCGGGACCGTAACCGGGGAGCTGTTTTTT,CASSAGTVTGELFF,14,few,TRBJ2-2,TRBV7-2,-
TGTGCCAGCAGCTTTAGGTGGGCAGATACGCAGTATTTT,CASSFRWADTQYF,13,-,TRBJ2-3,TRBV11-3,-
TGTGCCAGCAGTTTTCGGACAGGGAACTACGAGCAGTACTTC,CASSFRTGNYEQYF,14,-,TRBJ2-7,TRBV28,TRBD1
TGTGCCTGGAGTGTACCTGCGGTCTCCTACGAGCAGTACTTC,CAWSVPAVSYEQYF,14,few,TRBJ2-7,TRBV30,-
TGTGCCAGCAGTCTTACGCCCTGGACAGGGCACTACGAGCAGTACTTC,CASSLTPWTGHYEQYF,16,-,TRBJ2-7,TRBV28,TRBD1
TGTGCCCTAGGGATCAACCGCGATGAGCAGTTCTTC,CALGINRDEQFF,12,few,TRBJ2-1,TRBV30,-
TGTGCCAGCAGCTCCCTGACGGCGGGCCACTCCTACGAGCAGTACTTC,CASSSLTAGHSYEQYF,16,once,TRBJ2-7,TRBV7-9,-
TGTGCCAGTAGTACAACAGGGGGCAATCAGCCCCAGCATTTT,CASSTTGGNQPQHF,14,few,TRBJ1-5,TRBV19,TRBD1
TGTGCCACCAGCAGAGACCCGGGGGCGACCTACGAGCAGTACTTC,CATSRDPGATYEQYF,15,few,TRBJ2-7,TRBV15,-
TGTGCCAGCAGCTTAGGAGGTAATACCTACAATGAGCAGTTCTTC,CASSLGGNTYNEQFF,15,few,TRBJ2-1,TRBV7-9,-
TGTGCCAGCAGAGGGACTAGCGGGGGATACTACGAGCAGTACTTC,CASRGTSGGYYEQYF,15,few,TRBJ2-7,TRBV25-1,TRBD2
TGTGCCAGCTCACCGGAACAGGGCGCCTACGAGCAGTACTTC,CASSPEQGAYEQYF,14,-,TRBJ2-7,TRBV18,-
TGCAGCGTTAGCAGGGGGAGGTCCTACGAGCAGTACTTC,CSVSRGRSYEQYF,13,-,TRBJ2-7,TRBV29-1,-
TGCGCCAGCAGCTTGTTCTTCGGTTCCGGTCAGCCCCAGCATTTT,CASSLFFGSGQPQHF,15,-,TRBJ1-5,TRBV5-1,-
TGTGCCAGCAGTTATGGCGCGGCGGGCCGGGAGACCCAGTACTTC,CASSYGAAGRETQYF,15,-,TRBJ2-5,TRBV6-6,-
TGCGCCAGCAGTCTCCCCAATGAGCAGTTCTTC,CASSLPNEQFF,11,-,TRBJ2-1,TRBV23-1,-
TGTGCCAGCAGCCAAGAAACTTCCTACGAGCAGTACTTC,CASSQETSYEQYF,13,-,TRBJ2-7,TRBV4-2,-
TGTGCCTGGAGTGTACCCAGGGGGAGTAGCTATGGCTACACCTTC,CAWSVPRGSSYGYTF,15,-,TRBJ1-2,TRBV30,TRBD1
TGTGCCAGCAGCCAAGAAAGTGGGTATGAAGAAAAACTGTTTTTT,CASSQESGYEEKLFF,15,-,TRBJ1-4,TRBV14,-
TGCGCCAGCACCCCGTCAAGTAGCACAGATACGCAGTATTTT,CASTPSSSTDTQYF,14,-,TRBJ2-3,TRBV5-1,-
TGCGCCAGCAGCTCCGGGACTAGTTACAATGAGCAGTTCTTC,CASSSGTSYNEQFF,14,few,TRBJ2-1,TRBV5-1,TRBD2
TGTGCCTGGAGTGTTGGGCCGCCCCCCTACGAGCAGTACTTC,CAWSVGPPPYEQYF,14,few,TRBJ2-7,TRBV30,-
TGCAGCGTTGATGGAGGGGAAGGAGAAAAACTGTTTTTT,CSVDGGEGEKLFF,13,few,TRBJ1-4,TRBV29-1,-
TGCAGCGTTGCCGGGGGTGAAGAGACCCAGTACTTC,CSVAGGEETQYF,12,-,TRBJ2-5,TRBV29-1,-
TGTGCCAGCAGCCGAAGACAGGGAGGCCAAGAGACCCAGTACTTC,CASSRRQGGQETQYF,15,-,TRBJ2-5,TRBV7-2,-
TGTGCCTGGAGCGGGACACCGTGGGAGCAGTACTTC,CAWSGTPWEQYF,12,-,TRBJ2-7,TRBV30,-
TGTGCTAGTGCCCCGGGGCAGGGCACTGAAGCTTTCTTT,CASAPGQGTEAFF,13,-,TRBJ1-1,TRBV12-5,-
TGTGCCAGCATGTTGGACAGGAGTTCCTACGAGCAGTACTTC,CASMLDRSSYEQYF,14,-,TRBJ2-7,TRBV2,TRBD1
TGTGCTAGCAGCCCCATTGGGGACAGGGCTTACGAGCAGTACTTC,CASSPIGDRAYEQYF,15,few,TRBJ2-7,TRBV7-7,TRBD1
TGTGCCAGCAGCTTAGCGGGAGTCGAGACCCAGTACTTC,CASSLAGVETQYF,13,-,TRBJ2-5,TRBV9,TRBD2
TGCGCCAGCAGACCCGGACAGGGGGGGAGTGAGCAGTTCTTC,CASRPGQGGSEQFF,14,once,TRBJ2-1,TRBV10-1,TRBD1
TGTGCCAGCAGCCAAGCGCAATACACAGATACGCAGTATTTT,CASSQAQYTDTQYF,14,few,TRBJ2-3,TRBV14,-
TGTGCCACCAGCAGAGAAGCGGCATACCAAGAGACCCAGTACTTC,CATSREAAYQETQYF,15,-,TRBJ2-5,TRBV15,-
TGCAGTGCTACAGGATACGAGCAGTACTTC,CSATGYEQYF,10,few,TRBJ2-7,TRBV20-1,-
TGCAGCGTGCCGGGACTAGCGGGCTACGAGCAGTACTTC,CSVPGLAGYEQYF,13,few,TRBJ2-7,TRBV29-1,TRBD2
TGTGCCAGCAGTCCCCCGGGGCTCCCCTACGAGCAGTACTTC,CASSPPGLPYEQYF,14,-,TRBJ2-7,TRBV28,-